This T cell receptor (beta chain) was documented in a study of CD8+CD57+ T cells in acquired aplastic anemia (dated by TCRdb to the late 2010s). In terms of the full investigation: On average, sorted CD4+ and CD8+ cells yielded approximately 3 ug of extracted DNA, with a range of about 0.17 to 27.4 ug. Mean read counts for healthy donor samples were 10 million to 10.8 million for CD4+ cells and around 11 million for CD8+ cells.

Turning to this clonotype: It lacks a known antigen. Relative to the germline gene, one junction end is altered; a read error may explain this.

In the study, sorted CD4+ and CD8+ blood T cells from patients with severe aplastic anemia and from healthy subjects underwent deep sequencing of TCR repertoires. Ficoll-Paque density gradient centrifugation was used to isolate peripheral blood mononuclear cells. Before DNA extraction, CD4+ and CD8+ T cells were sorted with FACS or magnetic beads. Genomic DNA served as template for TCR beta VDJ combination and CDR3 sequence profiling. TCR repertoire sequencing was run on an Illumina HiSeq 2000. Turning to the authors' computational methods: TRBV/TRBJ rearrangement plots, CDR3 size and DJ length profiles, and Simpson's diversity index were used to assess repertoires. The immunodominant clone was defined as the most abundant DNA sequence in deep sequencing data. CDR3 amino acid sequences were screened for sharing across subjects and were compared with published repertoires and the VDJdb database. Starting from the raw public reads, TCRdb applied fastp trimming at Q25, assembled clones with MiXCR and retained in-frame beta chains. Entries that share a CDR3 protein sequence are merged under the most common genes and DNA. The V and J calls here are based on TCRdb, not the publication. Counted in this sample were about 400,000 distinct CDR3 sequences; approximately 70% of them appeared once. 3.5% to 4.5% of the sample lies in the top ten.

Study-level results and caveats: Some 27 CD8+ CDR3 sequences were found in both patients and controls but appeared to be highly expressed in patients and within the immunodominant clones of the patients. Patients and healthy controls showed no significant difference in CD8+ Simpson's diversity (P=0.060).

CDR1 SNHLY and CDR2 FYNNEI are derived from the germline V gene. Measured from the cysteine to the phenylalanine, the CDR3 is 11 residues long. The sequence is cut down to CDR3 DNA, 33 bases in frame from base 1. Sequenced material: sorted CD4+, CD8+, or CD8+CD57+ T cells (not recorded which) from PBMCs. The sequence was collected from a human donor in good health, serving as a control. The rearrangement joined TRBV2 to TRBJ1-1; the D gene cannot be resolved reliably. DNA sequence: TGTGCCAGCAGTGACTCCGGTGAAGCTTACTTT. This gives the protein CASSDSGEAYF.